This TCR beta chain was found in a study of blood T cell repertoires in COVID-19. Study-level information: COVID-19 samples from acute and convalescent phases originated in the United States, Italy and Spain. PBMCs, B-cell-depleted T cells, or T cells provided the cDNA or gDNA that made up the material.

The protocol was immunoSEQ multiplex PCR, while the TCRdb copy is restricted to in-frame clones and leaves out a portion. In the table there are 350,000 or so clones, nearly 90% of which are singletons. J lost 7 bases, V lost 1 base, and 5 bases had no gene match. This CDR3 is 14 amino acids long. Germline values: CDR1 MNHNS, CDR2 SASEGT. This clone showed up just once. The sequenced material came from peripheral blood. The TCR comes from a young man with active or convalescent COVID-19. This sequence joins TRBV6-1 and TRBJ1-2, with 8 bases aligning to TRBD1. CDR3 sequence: CASSEDRGLFGYTF. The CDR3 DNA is TGTGCCAGCAGTGAAGACAGGGGGTTGTTTGGCTACACCTTC.